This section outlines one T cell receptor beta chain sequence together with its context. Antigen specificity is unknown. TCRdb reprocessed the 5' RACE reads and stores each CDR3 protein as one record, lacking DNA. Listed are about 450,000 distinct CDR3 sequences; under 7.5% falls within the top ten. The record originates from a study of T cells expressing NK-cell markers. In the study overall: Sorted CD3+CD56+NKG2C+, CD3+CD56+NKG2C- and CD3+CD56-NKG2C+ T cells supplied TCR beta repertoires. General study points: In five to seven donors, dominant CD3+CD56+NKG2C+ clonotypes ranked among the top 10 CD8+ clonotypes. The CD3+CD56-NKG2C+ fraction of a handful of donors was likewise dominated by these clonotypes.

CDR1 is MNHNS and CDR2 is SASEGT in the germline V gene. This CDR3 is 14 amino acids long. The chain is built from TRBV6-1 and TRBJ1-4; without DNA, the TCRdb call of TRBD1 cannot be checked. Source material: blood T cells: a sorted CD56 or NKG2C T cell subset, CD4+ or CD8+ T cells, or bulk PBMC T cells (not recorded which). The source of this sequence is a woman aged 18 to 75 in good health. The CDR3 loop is CASKTPGAGGKLFF.